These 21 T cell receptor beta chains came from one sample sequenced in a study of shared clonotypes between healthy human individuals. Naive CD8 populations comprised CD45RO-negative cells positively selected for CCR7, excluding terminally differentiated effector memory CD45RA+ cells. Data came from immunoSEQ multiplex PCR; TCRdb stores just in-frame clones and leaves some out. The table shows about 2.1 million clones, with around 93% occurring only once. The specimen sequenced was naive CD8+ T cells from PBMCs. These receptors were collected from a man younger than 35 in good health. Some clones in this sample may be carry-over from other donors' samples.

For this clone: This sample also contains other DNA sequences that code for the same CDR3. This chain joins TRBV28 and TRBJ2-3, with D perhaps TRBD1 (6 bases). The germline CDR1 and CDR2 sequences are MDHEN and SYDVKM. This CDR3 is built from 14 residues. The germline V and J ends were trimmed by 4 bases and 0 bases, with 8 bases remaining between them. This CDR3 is CASSSRGSTDTQYF. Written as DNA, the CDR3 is TGTGCCAGCAGTTCCAGGGGTAGCACAGATACGCAGTATTTT.

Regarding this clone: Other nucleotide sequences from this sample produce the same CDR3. CDR3 sequence reads: CASSYRSLNTEAFF. CDR3 coding DNA: TGTGCCAGCAGTTACCGGAGTTTGAACACTGAAGCTTTCTTT. V gene TRBV6-5 combines with J gene TRBJ1-1; D is unclear. Per the germline V gene, CDR1 is MNHEY and CDR2 is SVGAGI. V lost 2 bases and J lost 0, with 7 bases in between. The CDR3 runs to 14 residues.

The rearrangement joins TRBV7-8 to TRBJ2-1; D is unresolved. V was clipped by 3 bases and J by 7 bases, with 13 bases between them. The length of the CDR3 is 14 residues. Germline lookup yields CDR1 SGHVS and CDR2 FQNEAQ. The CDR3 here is CASSFLQTENEQFF. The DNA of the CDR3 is TGTGCCAGCAGCTTTTTACAGACCGAAAATGAGCAGTTCTTC.

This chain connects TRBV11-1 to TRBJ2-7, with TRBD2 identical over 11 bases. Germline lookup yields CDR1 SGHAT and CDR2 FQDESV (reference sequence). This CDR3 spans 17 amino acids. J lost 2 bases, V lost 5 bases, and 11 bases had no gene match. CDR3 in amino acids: CASSPPLISGRAYEQYF. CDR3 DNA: TGTGCCAGCAGCCCCCCTCTTATTAGCGGGAGGGCCTACGAGCAGTACTTC.

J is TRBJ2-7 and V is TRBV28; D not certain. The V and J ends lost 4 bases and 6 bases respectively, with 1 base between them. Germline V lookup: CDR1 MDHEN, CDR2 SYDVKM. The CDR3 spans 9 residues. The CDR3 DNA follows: TGTGCCAGCAGTTCCGAGCAGTACTTC. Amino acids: CASSSEQYF. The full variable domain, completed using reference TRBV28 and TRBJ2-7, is DVKVTQSSRYLVKRTGEKVFLECVQDMDHENMFWYRQDPGLGLRLIYFSYDVKMKEKGDIPEGYSVSREKKERFSLILESASTNQTSMYLCASSSEQYFGPGTRLTVT.

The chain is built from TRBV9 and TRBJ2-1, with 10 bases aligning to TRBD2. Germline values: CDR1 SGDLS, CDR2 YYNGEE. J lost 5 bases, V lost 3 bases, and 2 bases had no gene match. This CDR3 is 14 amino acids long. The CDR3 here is CASSGSGGDNEQFF. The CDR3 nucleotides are TGTGCCAGCAGCGGAAGCGGGGGGGACAATGAGCAGTTCTTC.

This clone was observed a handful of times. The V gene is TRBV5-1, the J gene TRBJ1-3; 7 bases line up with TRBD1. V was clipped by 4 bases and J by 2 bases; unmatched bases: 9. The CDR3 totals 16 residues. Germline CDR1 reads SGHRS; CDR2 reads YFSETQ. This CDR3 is CASSDYPGTAGNTIYF. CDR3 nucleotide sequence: TGCGCCAGCAGCGATTACCCCGGGACAGCTGGAAACACCATATATTTT. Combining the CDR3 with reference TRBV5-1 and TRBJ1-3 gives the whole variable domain KAGVTQTPRYLIKTRGQQVTLSCSPISGHRSVSWYQQTPGQGLQFLFEYFSETQRNKGNFPGRFSGRQFSNSRSEMNVSTLELGDSALYLCASSDYPGTAGNTIYFGEGSWLTVV.

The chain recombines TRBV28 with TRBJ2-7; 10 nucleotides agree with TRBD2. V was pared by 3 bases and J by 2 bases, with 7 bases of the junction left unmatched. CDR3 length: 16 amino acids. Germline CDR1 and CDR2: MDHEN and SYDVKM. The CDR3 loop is CASSFGASGSAYEQYF. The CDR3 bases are TGTGCCAGCAGTTTTGGGGCTAGCGGGAGTGCCTACGAGCAGTACTTC.

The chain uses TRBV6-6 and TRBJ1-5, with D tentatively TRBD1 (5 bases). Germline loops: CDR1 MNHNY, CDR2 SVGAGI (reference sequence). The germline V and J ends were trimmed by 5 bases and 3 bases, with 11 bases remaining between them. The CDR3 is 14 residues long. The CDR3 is CASSQEGINQPQHF. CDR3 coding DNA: TGTGCCAGCAGTCAGGAGGGGATCAATCAGCCCCAGCATTTT.

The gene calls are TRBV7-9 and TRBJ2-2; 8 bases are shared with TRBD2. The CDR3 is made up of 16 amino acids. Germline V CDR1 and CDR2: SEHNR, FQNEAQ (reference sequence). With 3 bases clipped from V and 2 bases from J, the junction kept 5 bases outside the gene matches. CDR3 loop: CASSFLAGGNTGELFF. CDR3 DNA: TGTGCCAGCAGCTTCCTCGCGGGAGGTAACACCGGGGAGCTGTTTTTT.

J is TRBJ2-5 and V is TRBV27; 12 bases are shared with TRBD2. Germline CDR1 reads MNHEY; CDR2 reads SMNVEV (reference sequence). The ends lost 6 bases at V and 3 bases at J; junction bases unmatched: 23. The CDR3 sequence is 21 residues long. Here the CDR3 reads CASRSPRLAGDRGATKETQYF. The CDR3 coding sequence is TGTGCCAGCAGATCCCCCAGACTAGCGGGAGATAGGGGGGCTACCAAAGAGACCCAGTACTTC.

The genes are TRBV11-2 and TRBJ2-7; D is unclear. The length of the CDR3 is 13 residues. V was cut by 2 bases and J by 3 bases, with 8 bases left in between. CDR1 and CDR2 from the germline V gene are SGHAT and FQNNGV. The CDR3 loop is CASSLYRFYEQYF. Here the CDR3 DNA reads TGTGCCAGCAGCTTATACAGATTCTACGAGCAGTACTTC. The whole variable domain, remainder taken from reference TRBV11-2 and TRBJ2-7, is EAGVAQSPRYKIIEKRQSVAFWCNPISGHATLYWYQQILGQGPKLLIQFQNNGVVDDSQLPKDRFSAERLKGVDSTLKIQPAKLEDSAVYLCASSLYRFYEQYFGPGTRLTVT.

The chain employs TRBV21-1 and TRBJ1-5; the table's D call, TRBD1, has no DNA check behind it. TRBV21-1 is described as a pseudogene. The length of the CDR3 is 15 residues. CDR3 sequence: CASSKGTGHNQPQHF. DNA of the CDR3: TGTGCCAGCAGCAAGGGGACAGGCCACAATCAGCCCCAGCATTTT.

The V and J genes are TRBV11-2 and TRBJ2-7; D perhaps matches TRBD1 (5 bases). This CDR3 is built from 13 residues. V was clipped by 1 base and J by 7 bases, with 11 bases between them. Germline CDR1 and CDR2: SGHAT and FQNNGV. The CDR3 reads CASSLAPRDEQYF. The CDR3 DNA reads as TGTGCCAGCAGCTTAGCGCCCAGGGATGAGCAGTACTTC. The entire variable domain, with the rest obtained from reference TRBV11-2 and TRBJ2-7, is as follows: EAGVAQSPRYKIIEKRQSVAFWCNPISGHATLYWYQQILGQGPKLLIQFQNNGVVDDSQLPKDRFSAERLKGVDSTLKIQPAKLEDSAVYLCASSLAPRDEQYFGPGTRLTVT.

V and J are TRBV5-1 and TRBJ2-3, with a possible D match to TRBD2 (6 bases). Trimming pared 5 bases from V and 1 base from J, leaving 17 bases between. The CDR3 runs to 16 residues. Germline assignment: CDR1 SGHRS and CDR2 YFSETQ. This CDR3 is CASRENWSGGTDTQYF. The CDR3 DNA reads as TGCGCCAGCAGGGAAAACTGGTCGGGGGGCACAGATACGCAGTATTTT.

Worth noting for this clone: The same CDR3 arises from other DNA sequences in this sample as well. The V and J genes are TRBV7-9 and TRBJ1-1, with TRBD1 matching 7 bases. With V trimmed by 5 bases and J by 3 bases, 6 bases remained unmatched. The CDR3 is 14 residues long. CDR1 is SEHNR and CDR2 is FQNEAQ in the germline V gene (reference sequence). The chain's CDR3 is CASSPRQGDTEAFF. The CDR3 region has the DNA TGTGCCAGCAGCCCCAGACAGGGAGACACTGAAGCTTTCTTT.

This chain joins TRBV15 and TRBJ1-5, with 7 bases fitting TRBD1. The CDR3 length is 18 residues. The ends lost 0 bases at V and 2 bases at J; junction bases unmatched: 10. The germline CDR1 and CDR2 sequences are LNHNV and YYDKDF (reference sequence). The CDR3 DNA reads TGTGCCACCAGCAGAGATTTCGGGCCCCAGGGGGGCAATCAGCCCCAGCATTTT. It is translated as CATSRDFGPQGGNQPQHF.

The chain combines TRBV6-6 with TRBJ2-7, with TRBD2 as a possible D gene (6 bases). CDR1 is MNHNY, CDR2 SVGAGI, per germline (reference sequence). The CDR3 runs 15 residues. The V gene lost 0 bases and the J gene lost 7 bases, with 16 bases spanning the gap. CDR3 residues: CASSYSPGAGWEQYF. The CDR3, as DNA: TGTGCCAGCAGTTACTCGCCGGGAGCTGGGTGGGAGCAGTACTTC.

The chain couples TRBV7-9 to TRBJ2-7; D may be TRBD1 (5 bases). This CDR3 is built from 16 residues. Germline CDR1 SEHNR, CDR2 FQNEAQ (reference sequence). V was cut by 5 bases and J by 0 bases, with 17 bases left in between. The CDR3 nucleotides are TGTGCCAGCAGCGCAGGGTCACAGTCACTCTCCTACGAGCAGTACTTC. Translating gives CASSAGSQSLSYEQYF.

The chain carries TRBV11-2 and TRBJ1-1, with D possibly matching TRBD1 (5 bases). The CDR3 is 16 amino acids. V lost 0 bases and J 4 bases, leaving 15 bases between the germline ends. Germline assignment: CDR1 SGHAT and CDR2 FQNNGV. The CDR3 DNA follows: TGTGCCAGCAGCTTAGACGCCACTTATCAGGGCACTGAAGCTTTCTTT. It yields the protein CASSLDATYQGTEAFF.

The CDR3 DNA is TGTGCCAGCAGCTCTGCGGGACAGGCGAATGAAAAACTGTTTTTT. Its translation is CASSSAGQANEKLFF. The V call is TRBV7-9, the J call TRBJ1-4; 8 bases fit TRBD1. This CDR3 region has 15 residues. Germline assignment: CDR1 SEHNR and CDR2 FQNEAQ (reference sequence). The V segment lost 4 bases and the J segment 5 bases; nucleotides outside the gene matches: 6. Full variable domain (missing parts from reference TRBV7-9 and TRBJ1-4): DTGVSQNPRHKITKRGQNVTFRCDPISEHNRLYWYRQTLGQGPEFLTYFQNEAQLEKSRLLSDRFSAERPKGSFSTLEIQRTEQGDSAMYLCASSSAGQANEKLFFGSGTQLSVL.